The 21 T cell receptor beta chains presented below share a single source sample, sequenced in a study of blood T cell repertoires in COVID-19. Sequenced by immunoSEQ multiplex PCR; TCRdb stores in-frame clones only, minus some. This sample has about 190,000 clones, with approximately 90% found just once. Sequenced input: peripheral blood. All receptors derive from a man aged 55-75 years with active or convalescent COVID-19.

The chain joins TRBV10-3 to TRBJ2-5; 8 bases are shared with TRBD2. V trimming: 10 bases; J trimming: 6 bases; junction bases outside the gene matches: 13. This CDR3 comprises 14 residues. Germline V gene sequence: CDR1 ENHRY, CDR2 SYGVKD. Here the CDR3 DNA reads TGTGCCACCCGGGGGGGAAGCGATTCGAAGACCCAGTACTTC. Encoded protein: CATRGGSDSKTQYF.

The rearrangement joins TRBV27 to TRBJ2-1; tentative D call: TRBD2 (6 bases). The V and J ends lost 4 bases and 4 bases respectively, with 11 bases between them. The CDR3 is made up of 14 amino acids. The germline CDR1 and CDR2 sequences are MNHEY and SMNVEV (reference sequence). CDR3 sequence: CASSWAGRYNEQFF. DNA of the CDR3: TGTGCCAGCAGTTGGGCGGGGAGATACAATGAGCAGTTCTTC.

The chain employs TRBV10-3 and TRBJ2-2; D is undetermined. The CDR3 length is 14 residues. Germline V CDR1 and CDR2: ENHRY, SYGVKD. V dropped 2 bases and J dropped 3 bases, with 7 bases sitting between them. DNA of the CDR3: TGTGCCATCAGTGAGACCCGGGACACCGGGGAGCTGTTTTTT. Translating it yields CAISETRDTGELFF.

This chain connects TRBV19 to TRBJ2-3; 8 bases line up with TRBD1. CDR3 length equals 14 residues. With 6 bases clipped from V and 3 bases from J, the junction kept 5 bases outside the gene matches. The germline V gene has CDR1 LNHDA and CDR2 SQIVND (reference sequence). Here the CDR3 DNA reads TGTGCCAGTAGCGACAGGGGAAGGACAGATACGCAGTATTTT. It codes for CASSDRGRTDTQYF.

This clone was observed a few times. The chain couples TRBV6-1 to TRBJ2-7; 8 bases agree with TRBD1. Per the germline V gene, CDR1 is MNHNS and CDR2 is SASEGT. V dropped 3 bases and J dropped 5; count of bases not matched to a gene: 9. The CDR3 length is 15 residues. Written as DNA, the CDR3 is TGTGCCAGCAGTGACCGGCAGGGGGCTGACGACGAGCAGTACTTC. Amino acids: CASSDRQGADDEQYF.

The J gene is TRBJ2-2, the V gene TRBV9, with D perhaps matching TRBD1 (6 bases). The V and J ends lost 3 bases and 6 bases respectively, with 15 bases between them. The germline V gene encodes CDR1 SGDLS and CDR2 YYNGEE. The CDR3 has 15 residues. CDR3 region: CASSGRQGGPGELFF. In DNA, the CDR3 is TGTGCCAGCAGCGGACGACAAGGGGGTCCCGGGGAGCTGTTTTTT.

This clone occurred a few times. The sample holds other DNA sequences that translate to the same CDR3. The chain carries TRBV7-2 and TRBJ1-3; possibly TRBD1 for D (6 bases). Germline loops: CDR1 SGHTA, CDR2 FQGNSA. V was shortened by 3 bases and J by 0 bases, with 6 bases between the two germline ends. This CDR3 is built from 14 residues. CDR3 nucleotide sequence: TGTGCCAGCAGCTTGACAGGCTCTGGAAACACCATATATTTT. Its protein is CASSLTGSGNTIYF.

This rearrangement joins TRBV11-2 to TRBJ2-7; D might be TRBD2 (5 bases). V gave up 7 bases and J gave up 3 bases, with 13 bases separating them. The germline gives CDR1 SGHAT, CDR2 FQNNGV. The CDR3 covers 13 residues. CDR3 residues: CASIIGGGYEQYF. CDR3 DNA sequence: TGTGCCAGCATCATTGGCGGAGGCTACGAGCAGTACTTC.

This rearrangement joins TRBV5-8 to TRBJ2-5, with TRBD2 identical over 12 bases. V gave up 7 bases and J gave up 5 bases; unmatched junction bases: 6. CDR1 and CDR2 (germline): SGHTS, YDEGEE. The CDR3 has 14 amino acids. CDR3 residues: CASQLAGGGETQYF. The DNA for the CDR3 is TGTGCCAGCCAACTAGCGGGGGGCGGGGAGACCCAGTACTTC. The complete variable domain, with remaining parts taken from reference TRBV5-8 and TRBJ2-5, reads EAGVTQSPTHLIKTRGQQATLRCSPISGHTSVYWYQQALGLGLQFLLWYDEGEERNRGNFPPRFSGRQFPNYSSELNVNALELEDSALYLCASQLAGGGETQYFGPGTRLLVL.

A remark on this clone: Relative to the germline gene, one junction end is altered; a read error may explain this. The chain employs TRBV19 and TRBJ1-5; 7 bases agree with TRBD1. CDR1 and CDR2 from the germline V gene are LNHDA and SQIVND (reference sequence). The CDR3 has 14 residues. In nucleotides, the CDR3 is TGTGCCAGTAGTCTAGACAGGGGCAATCAGCCCCAGCATTTT. Its protein is CASSLDRGNQPQHF.

This rearrangement joins TRBV5-1 to TRBJ1-2, with 7 bases lining up with TRBD1. J was trimmed by 5 bases and V by 3 bases; bases with no gene match: 7. In germline, CDR1 is SGHRS, CDR2 YFSETQ. This CDR3 comprises 14 residues. The CDR3 nucleotides are TGCGCCAGCAGCTCAGCCGGGACAGATTATGGCTACACCTTC. This encodes CASSSAGTDYGYTF.

The V call is TRBV15, the J call TRBJ2-3; D possibly corresponds to TRBD2 (5 bases). The CDR3 covers 15 residues. CDR1 is LNHNV and CDR2 is YYDKDF in the germline V gene (reference sequence). V gave up 4 bases and J gave up 3 bases, with 14 bases separating them. The DNA of the CDR3 is TGTGCCACCAGCACCAGATCCGGAGGTACAGATACGCAGTATTTT. It codes for CATSTRSGGTDTQYF. The complete variable domain, with remaining parts taken from reference TRBV15 and TRBJ2-3, reads DAMVIQNPRYQVTQFGKPVTLSCSQTLNHNVMYWYQQKSSQAPKLLFHYYDKDFNNEADTPDNFQSRRPNTSFCFLDIRSPGLGDTAMYLCATSTRSGGTDTQYFGPGTRLTVL.

The chain combines TRBV6-1 with TRBJ2-3; 10 bases fit TRBD1. The length of the CDR3 is 16 residues. Germline V gene lookup returns CDR1 MNHNS and CDR2 SASEGT. The V segment lost 4 bases and the J segment 3 bases; nucleotides outside the gene matches: 7. CDR3 loop: CASSALPGQGTDTQYF. The CDR3 nucleotides are TGTGCCAGCAGTGCCTTACCGGGACAGGGGACAGATACGCAGTATTTT.

Only one count was recorded for this clone. The rearrangement joins TRBV18 to TRBJ2-3; a possible D gene is TRBD1 (7 bases). This CDR3 has 18 residues. V was cut by 0 bases and J by 0 bases, with 16 bases left in between. CDR1 and CDR2 (germline): KGHSH, LQKENI. The CDR3 loop reads CASSPPSAGGTSTDTQYF. The DNA of the CDR3 is TGTGCCAGCTCACCACCGTCGGCAGGGGGGACTAGCACAGATACGCAGTATTTT. Together with reference TRBV18 and TRBJ2-3, the CDR3 gives the full variable domain: NAGVMQNPRHLVRRRGQEARLRCSPMKGHSHVYWYRQLPEEGLKFMVYLQKENIIDESGMPKERFSAEFPKEGPSILRIQQVVRGDSAAYFCASSPPSAGGTSTDTQYFGPGTRLTVL.

This chain uses TRBV6-6 with TRBJ2-5; a weak D match, TRBD1 (6 bases). In germline, CDR1 is MNHNY, CDR2 SVGAGI (reference sequence). V was clipped by 7 bases and J by 2 bases, with 11 bases between them. This CDR3 contains 13 residues. CDR3 in DNA: TGTGCCAGCAACATACAGGGACAAGAGACCCAGTACTTC. Encoded protein: CASNIQGQETQYF.

J is TRBJ1-3 and V is TRBV5-6; D is possibly TRBD1 (5 bases). The CDR3 has 16 residues. V was trimmed by 4 bases and J by 0 bases, leaving 14 bases between them. Germline V gene lookup returns CDR1 SGHDT and CDR2 YYEEEE. The CDR3 sequence is CASSQKTASSGNTIYF. The CDR3 nucleotides read TGTGCCAGCAGCCAGAAGACAGCCAGCTCTGGAAACACCATATATTTT.

The chain employs TRBV9 and TRBJ2-1; D perhaps matches TRBD2 (6 bases). Germline CDR1 and CDR2: SGDLS and YYNGEE. Deletions cut 0 bases from V and 5 bases from J, with 12 bases between. The CDR3 sequence is 15 residues long. Written as DNA, the CDR3 is TGTGCCAGCAGCGTAGAGACTAGTCTCCACAATGAGCAGTTCTTC. Translated, it gives CASSVETSLHNEQFF. Full variable domain (missing parts from reference TRBV9 and TRBJ2-1): DSGVTQTPKHLITATGQRVTLRCSPRSGDLSVYWYQQSLDQGLQFLIQYYNGEERAKGNILERFSAQQFPDLHSELNLSSLELGDSALYFCASSVETSLHNEQFFGPGTRLTVL.

The chain uses TRBV24-1 and TRBJ1-2; 8 bases fit TRBD1. In germline, CDR1 is KGHDR, CDR2 SFDVKD. The CDR3 has 14 amino acids. Trimming cost V 3 bases and J 4 bases; bases outside gene matches: 3. The CDR3 reads CATSDTDRGYGYTF. For the CDR3, the DNA is TGTGCCACCAGTGATACTGACAGGGGCTATGGCTACACCTTC.

The rearrangement uses TRBV30 and TRBJ1-5, with TRBD1 identical over 8 bases. With V trimmed by 2 bases and J by 6 bases, 6 bases remained unmatched. Germline loops: CDR1 GTSNPN, CDR2 SVGIG (reference sequence). This CDR3 has 14 residues. CDR3 in DNA: TGTGCCTGGAGTCCCGGACAGGGTAGTCAGCCCCAGCATTTT. Encoded protein: CAWSPGQGSQPQHF.

The chain links TRBV19 to TRBJ2-5; D is perhaps TRBD1 (5 bases). Per germline, CDR1 LNHDA and CDR2 SQIVND (reference sequence). V was shortened by 4 bases and J by 5 bases, with 11 bases between the two germline ends. This CDR3 spans 13 amino acids. CDR3 bases: TGTGCCAGTAGTAGTCAGGGCGTCGAGACCCAGTACTTC. Translating it yields CASSSQGVETQYF.

The chain links TRBV6-5 to TRBJ1-3; the D gene is possibly TRBD1 (5 bases). Trimming cost V 6 bases and J 1 base, with 7 bases left between them. The germline V gene encodes CDR1 MNHEY and CDR2 SVGAGI. This CDR3 has 13 amino acids. CDR3 region: CASRGASGNTIYF. The CDR3 region has the DNA TGTGCCAGCAGAGGGGCTTCTGGAAACACCATATATTTT.